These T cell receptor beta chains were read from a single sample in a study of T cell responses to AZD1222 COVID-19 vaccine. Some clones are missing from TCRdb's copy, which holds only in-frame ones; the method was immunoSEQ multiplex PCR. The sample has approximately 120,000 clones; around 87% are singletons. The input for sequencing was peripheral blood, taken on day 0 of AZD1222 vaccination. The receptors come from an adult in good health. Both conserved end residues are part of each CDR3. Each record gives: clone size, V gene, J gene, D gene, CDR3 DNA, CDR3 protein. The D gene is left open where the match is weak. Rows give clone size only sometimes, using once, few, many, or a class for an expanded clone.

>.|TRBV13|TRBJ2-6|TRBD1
TGTGCCAGCAGACTCACTAGGGAGGACAGGGGTCCTTCTGGGGCCAACGTCCTGACTTTC
CASRLTREDRGPSGANVLTF
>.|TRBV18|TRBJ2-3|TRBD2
TGTGCCAGCTCACCTGGACTAGCGGGAGAATCAGATACGCAGTATTTT
CASSPGLAGESDTQYF
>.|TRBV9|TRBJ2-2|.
TGTGCCAGCAGCGCAGGGGAGACGTTCTTCGCCGGGGAGCTGTTTTTT
CASSAGETFFAGELFF
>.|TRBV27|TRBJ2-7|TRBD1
TGTGCCAGCAGTTTAGATTATGGGACAGGGGAGCACGAGCAGTACTTC
CASSLDYGTGEHEQYF
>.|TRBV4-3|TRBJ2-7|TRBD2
TGCGCCAGCAGCCAAGACCTGGGAGGGAGCTCCTACGAGCAGTACTTC
CASSQDLGGSSYEQYF
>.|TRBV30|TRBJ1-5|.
TGTGCCTGGAGTGTACCCGGGGGGAGCAATCAGCCCCAGCATTTT
CAWSVPGGSNQPQHF
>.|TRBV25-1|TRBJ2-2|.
TGTGCCAGCAGCCTATTCGGGGAGCTGTTTTTT
CASSLFGELFF
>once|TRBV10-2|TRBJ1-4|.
TGCGCCAGCAGTCAGGGAGGCACTAATGAAAAACTGTTTTTT
CASSQGGTNEKLFF
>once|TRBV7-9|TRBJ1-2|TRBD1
TGTGCCACCTATCAATCACAGGGGAATGGCTACACCTTC
CATYQSQGNGYTF
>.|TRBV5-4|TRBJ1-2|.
TGTGCCAGCAGCACGGACAGTTATGGCTACACCTTC
CASSTDSYGYTF
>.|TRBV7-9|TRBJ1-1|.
TGTGCCAGCAGCCTGAGGGGCCCTGAAGCTTTCTTT
CASSLRGPEAFF